This entry features one TCR beta chain sequence. Its antigen is currently unknown. Only healthy Caucasians were enrolled as donors. This sample was included in a study of identical twins. Study outcomes and limitations: Compared with models, monozygotic twins showed more out-of-frame TCR alpha sharing. Conclusions leaned on cross-sectional statistical analysis and did not track the same donors over time. Invariant populations such as MAIT and iNKT cells could partly muddle zero-insertion analyses.

Looked up from germline, CDR1 is SGDLS and CDR2 is YYNGEE. V trimming: 0 bases; J trimming: 4 bases; junction bases outside the gene matches: 7. This CDR3 comprises 16 residues. MiXCR, applied by TCRdb to the 5' RACE reads, yields one record per CDR3 protein. The sample carries 750,000 to 950,000 distinct CDR3 sequences, 12% recorded once. These same records also appear under a second study, on yellow fever vaccine responses in identical twins.

J is TRBJ2-1 and V is TRBV9, with 7 bases fitting TRBD2. The sample consisted of PBMCs. This receptor was obtained from a woman under 30 in good health. This chain's CDR3 is CASSVGTGAGYNEQFF. The CDR3 coding sequence is TGTGCCAGCAGCGTAGGCACAGGAGCGGGGTACAATGAGCAGTTCTTC.